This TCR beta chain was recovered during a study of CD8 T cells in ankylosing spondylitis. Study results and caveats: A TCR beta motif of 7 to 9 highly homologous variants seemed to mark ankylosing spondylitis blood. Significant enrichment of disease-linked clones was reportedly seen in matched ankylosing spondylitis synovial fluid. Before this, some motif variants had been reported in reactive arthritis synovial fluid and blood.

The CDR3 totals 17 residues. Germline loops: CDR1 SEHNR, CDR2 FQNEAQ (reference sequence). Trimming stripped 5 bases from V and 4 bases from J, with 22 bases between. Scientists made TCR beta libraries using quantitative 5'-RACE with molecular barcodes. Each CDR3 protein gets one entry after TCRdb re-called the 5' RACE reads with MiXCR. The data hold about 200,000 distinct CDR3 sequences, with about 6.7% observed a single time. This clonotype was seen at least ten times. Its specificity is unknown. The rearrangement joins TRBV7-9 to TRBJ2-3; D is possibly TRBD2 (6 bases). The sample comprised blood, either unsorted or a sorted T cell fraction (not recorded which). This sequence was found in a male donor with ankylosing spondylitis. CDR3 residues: CASSPRLRDSSSDTQYF. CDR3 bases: TGTGCCAGCAGCCCCCGGCTCCGGGACTCAAGTTCAGATACGCAGTATTTT. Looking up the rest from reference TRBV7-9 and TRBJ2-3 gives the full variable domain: DTGVSQNPRHKITKRGQNVTFRCDPISEHNRLYWYRQTLGQGPEFLTYFQNEAQLEKSRLLSDRFSAERPKGSFSTLEIQRTEQGDSAMYLCASSPRLRDSSSDTQYFGPGTRLTVL.